What follows are 20 T cell receptor beta chains derived from one specimen sequenced in a study of blood T cell repertoires in COVID-19 (dated by TCRdb to about 2020). The library came from the immunoSEQ multiplex PCR assay. TCRdb limited this immuneACCESS table to in-frame rearrangements with V and J called. A share of clones is missing; checked studies link under half to unresolved V genes, and the rest is unexplained. The sample includes nearly 200,000 clones, with 80% to 90% observed a single time. The biggest ten clones account for more than 0.7% of the sample. Source material: peripheral blood. The receptors derive from a woman aged 70-85 years with acute or convalescent COVID-19.

The chain joins TRBV3-1 (or the pseudogene TRBV3-2) to TRBJ2-7, with D unresolved. V lost 1 base to trimming and J lost 6 bases, with 7 bases between them. This CDR3 is 12 amino acids long. Germline CDR1 and CDR2: LGHDT and YNNKEL (reference sequence). The CDR3, as DNA: TGTGCCAGCAGCCAAGGAGGATTCGAGCAGTACTTC. Its protein is CASSQGGFEQYF.

Many counts were recorded for this clone. The chain recombines TRBV9 with TRBJ1-2; 8 bases fit TRBD1. Germline V gene lookup returns CDR1 SGDLS and CDR2 YYNGEE. CDR3 length equals 13 residues. The J segment lost 4 bases and the V segment lost 3 bases, leaving 2 bases of the junction unmatched. The CDR3 coding sequence is TGTGCCAGCAGCGCAGGGGGCGGCTATGGCTACACCTTC. As protein: CASSAGGGYGYTF.

The J gene is TRBJ1-4, the V gene TRBV7-2, with D maybe TRBD1 (5 bases). This CDR3 spans 15 amino acids. V lost 1 base and J lost 8, with 14 bases in between. CDR1 is SGHTA, CDR2 FQGNSA, per germline. CDR3 sequence reads: CASSLEWQGGEKLFF. The CDR3, as DNA: TGTGCCAGCAGCTTAGAATGGCAGGGTGGAGAAAAACTGTTTTTT.

The genes are TRBV13 and TRBJ2-7; D possibly corresponds to TRBD2 (7 bases). V was clipped by 5 bases and J by 5 bases, with 25 bases between them. The CDR3 is 17 amino acids. From germline, CDR1 is PRHDT and CDR2 FYEKMQ (reference sequence). CDR3 DNA: TGTGCCAGCAGCAGGAGGTCGGGGGGCGTAAAGGGTGACGAGCAGTACTTC. Translated: CASSRRSGGVKGDEQYF.

The chain employs TRBV5-1 and TRBJ2-7, with D perhaps TRBD1 (6 bases). Trimming took off 6 bases at V and 3 bases at J, with 13 bases between the two ends. In germline, CDR1 is SGHRS, CDR2 YFSETQ. The CDR3 totals 13 residues. The CDR3 sequence is CASTGTTRYEQYF. For the CDR3, the DNA is TGCGCCAGCACCGGGACAACTCGCTACGAGCAGTACTTC.

This rearrangement joins TRBV28 to TRBJ1-2, with unresolved D. Germline CDR1 reads MDHEN; CDR2 reads SYDVKM. The CDR3 spans 13 residues. Trimming removed 2 bases from V and 0 bases from J, with 4 bases in between. The CDR3 DNA follows: TGTGCCAGCAGTTTAGGGCCTAACTATGGCTACACCTTC. Amino acids: CASSLGPNYGYTF.

This clone appeared once. The J gene is TRBJ1-1, the V gene TRBV4-3; D remains ambiguous. Trimming shortened V by 4 bases and J by 1 base, and 10 bases separated the two germline ends. In germline, CDR1 is LGHNA, CDR2 YSLEER. CDR3 size: 14 residues. The CDR3 coding sequence is TGCGCCAGCAGCCTCGGGATCAAGAACACTGAAGCTTTCTTT. It encodes CASSLGIKNTEAFF.

This rearrangement joins TRBV19 to TRBJ1-5; maybe TRBD1 (5 bases). Germline lookup yields CDR1 LNHDA and CDR2 SQIVND (reference sequence). Trimming took off 5 bases at V and 3 bases at J, with 14 bases between the two ends. The CDR3 covers 15 residues. CDR3 sequence reads: CASSLNQGLNQPQHF. As DNA, the CDR3 is TGTGCCAGTAGTTTGAATCAGGGACTCAATCAGCCCCAGCATTTT.

The rearrangement joins TRBV10-3 to TRBJ1-5; maybe TRBD1 (5 bases). The V gene's germline CDR1 is ENHRY and CDR2 SYGVKD. The CDR3 consists of 14 residues. The V and J ends lost 10 bases and 0 bases respectively, with 13 bases between them. CDR3 coding DNA: TGTGCCACCCAGGGTGACAGTAGCAATCAGCCCCAGCATTTT. Protein sequence: CATQGDSSNQPQHF.

The chain links TRBV9 to TRBJ1-2; D might be TRBD1 (5 bases). Trimming took 0 bases from V and 4 from J, leaving 16 bases between them. CDR3 length equals 16 residues. Per the germline V gene, CDR1 is SGDLS and CDR2 is YYNGEE. In nucleotides, the CDR3 is TGTGCCAGCAGCGTAGACCCACAGGCCTACCTCTATGGCTACACCTTC. Its protein is CASSVDPQAYLYGYTF.

V usage is TRBV6-5 and J usage is TRBJ1-5; weak D call: TRBD1 (5 bases). The CDR3 is made up of 14 amino acids. Trimming took 7 bases from V and 7 from J, leaving 17 bases between them. Germline loops: CDR1 MNHEY, CDR2 SVGAGI. The CDR3 region has the DNA TGTGCCAGCAAACCCTCCGTCCAGGGACAGCCCCAGCATTTT. It translates to CASKPSVQGQPQHF.

V gene TRBV28 combines with J gene TRBJ1-3, with 8 positions matching TRBD1. V lost 6 bases to trimming and J lost 4 bases; unmatched junction nucleotides: 5. In germline, CDR1 is MDHEN, CDR2 SYDVKM. This CDR3 contains 14 residues. The DNA of the CDR3 is TGTGCCAGCAGGAGGACAGGGAGCGGAAACACCATATATTTT. It specifies CASRRTGSGNTIYF.

The chain carries TRBV2 and TRBJ1-2; tentative D call: TRBD1 (6 bases). Germline lookup yields CDR1 SNHLY and CDR2 FYNNEI. V lost 6 bases and J 0 bases, leaving 17 bases between the germline ends. This CDR3 region has 16 residues. The CDR3 is CASRTGTSATNYGYTF. CDR3 DNA: TGTGCCAGCAGAACCGGGACATCCGCGACTAACTATGGCTACACCTTC. Full variable domain (outside the CDR3, taken from reference TRBV2 and TRBJ1-2): EPEVTQTPSHQVTQMGQEVILRCVPISNHLYFYWYRQILGQKVEFLVSFYNNEISEKSEIFDDQFSVERPDGSNFTLKIRSTKLEDSAMYFCASRTGTSATNYGYTFGSGTRLTVV.

This clone was recorded once. This chain connects TRBV2 to TRBJ1-2; possible D gene TRBD1, 6 bases. Between the trimmed V and J ends, which lost 0 bases and 4 bases, there was a span of 15 bases. The CDR3 has 16 amino acids. Germline V gene sequence: CDR1 SNHLY, CDR2 FYNNEI. CDR3 protein: CASSEASSGTSYGYTF. CDR3 in DNA: TGTGCCAGCAGTGAAGCGAGTTCCGGGACAAGCTATGGCTACACCTTC.

Only one count was recorded for this clone. V usage is TRBV12-3 or TRBV12-4 and J usage is TRBJ2-7; 8 nucleotides align to TRBD1. The length of the CDR3 is 13 residues. The J segment lost 10 bases and the V segment lost 6 bases, leaving 11 bases of the junction unmatched. This chain's CDR3 is CASSSRTGGEQYF. The DNA for the CDR3 is TGTGCCAGCAGCTCCCGCACAGGGGGTGAACAGTACTTC.

The CDR3 loop is CASSQNSGRATGELFF. The DNA of the CDR3 is TGTGCCAGCAGCCAAAATAGCGGGAGGGCGACTGGGGAGCTGTTTTTT. The rearrangement joins TRBV7-2 to TRBJ2-2; 11 bases fit TRBD2. Trimming at V came to 5 bases and at J to 8 bases, leaving 10 bases not matched to a gene. Germline lookup yields CDR1 SGHTA and CDR2 FQGNSA. The CDR3 runs to 16 residues.

This clone was observed a handful of times. The J gene is TRBJ2-3, the V gene TRBV7-3; no clear D. The V end was cut by 1 base, the J end by 1 base, with 9 bases between. The CDR3 loop spans 15 amino acids. The germline CDR1 and CDR2 sequences are SGHTA and FQGTGA. As DNA, the CDR3 is TGTGCCAGCAGCTTAAGCAGAACCCGCACAGATACGCAGTATTTT. It yields the protein CASSLSRTRTDTQYF.

The V gene is TRBV6-2 or TRBV6-3, the J gene TRBJ2-7, with D possibly being TRBD2 (5 bases). Trimming took 0 bases from V and 12 from J, leaving 12 bases between them. Germline V gives CDR1 MNHEY, CDR2 SVGEGT. The length of the CDR3 is 12 residues. As DNA, the CDR3 is TGTGCCAGCAGTTACTCCGACTCCCGGGGGTACTTC. It translates to CASSYSDSRGYF.

This clone was recorded only once. The rearrangement joins TRBV28 to TRBJ1-5; maybe TRBD1 (6 bases). This CDR3 spans 17 amino acids. The V gene lost 5 bases and the J gene lost 0 bases, with 17 bases spanning the gap. Germline V lookup: CDR1 MDHEN, CDR2 SYDVKM. CDR3: CASSRLGGANSNQPQHF. CDR3 DNA sequence: TGTGCCAGCAGTCGATTGGGGGGGGCAAATAGCAATCAGCCCCAGCATTTT.

V gene TRBV15 combines with J gene TRBJ2-5, with 14 bases that match TRBD2. This CDR3 region has 17 residues. With V trimmed by 1 base and J by 3 bases, 4 bases remained unmatched. Germline loops: CDR1 LNHNV, CDR2 YYDKDF (reference sequence). The CDR3 sequence: CATSRGGLAGVEETQYF. CDR3 nucleotide sequence: TGTGCCACCAGCAGAGGGGGACTAGCGGGAGTTGAAGAGACCCAGTACTTC.